This TCR beta chain was found in a study of blood T cell repertoires in COVID-19. Turning to the study itself: Whether acute or convalescent, the COVID-19 samples came from the United States, Italy and Spain.

V lost 7 bases and J 4 bases, leaving 16 bases between the germline ends. The germline V gene encodes CDR1 SNHLY and CDR2 FYNNEI. The CDR3 runs to 14 residues. Per the study methods: Researchers report that nucleated cell counts were estimated from reference gene primer amplification. The repertoire was sequenced with immunoSEQ multiplex PCR; TCRdb's copy has only in-frame clones and lacks some. V and J calls and clone size come straight from that table; D and trimming were deduced from the DNA. The sample carries under 140,000 clones, over 60% recorded once. The chain couples TRBV2 to TRBJ1-1, with D tentatively TRBD1 (6 bases). The sequencing input was peripheral blood. This TCR was recovered from an elderly woman with acute or convalescent COVID-19. The CDR3 region has the DNA TGTGCCAGCAACACTGGAGTGGGGGCCACTGAAGCTTTCTTT. Its translation: CASNTGVGATEAFF.